The 29 T cell receptor beta chains below were found in one sample sequenced in a study of T cells after yellow fever vaccination. One entry per CDR3 protein results from TCRdb running MiXCR on the 5' RACE reads. The sample lists 350,000 to 450,000 distinct CDR3 sequences, around 6.4% occurring once. The sequencing used PBMCs, collected 5 days after the yellow fever booster vaccination. The receptors originated from a man in his thirties or forties who received the YFV17D yellow fever vaccine.

This chain uses TRBV7-2 with TRBJ2-7; D remains unclear. The V and J ends lost 5 bases and 3 bases respectively, with 11 bases between them. Germline CDR1 and CDR2: SGHTA and FQGNSA. The CDR3 spans 13 residues. In DNA form, the CDR3 reads TGTGCCAGCAGCCGGACCGGTTACTACGAGCAGTACTTC. It codes for CASSRTGYYEQYF.

This clonotype has a count of ten or more. The chain joins TRBV7-2 to TRBJ2-1; a weak D match, TRBD2 (6 bases). This CDR3 is built from 13 residues. CDR1 and CDR2 from the germline V gene are SGHTA and FQGNSA. Between the trimmed V and J ends, which lost 7 bases and 3 bases, there was a span of 10 bases. The CDR3, as DNA: TGTGCCAGCACCCGGCGGGACTACAATGAGCAGTTCTTC. Translated, it gives CASTRRDYNEQFF.

The CDR3 is CASILSGGYGNEQFF. The CDR3 DNA reads as TGTGCCAGCATCTTGTCAGGGGGCTACGGAAATGAGCAGTTCTTC. The chain uses TRBV12-3 or TRBV12-4 and TRBJ2-1, with 8 bases matching TRBD1. The V and J ends lost 7 bases and 7 bases, in that order; junction bases with no gene match: 12. There are 15 residues in the CDR3.

This clonotype appeared many times. The rearrangement joins TRBV29-1 to TRBJ2-7; D is undetermined. Germline V CDR1 and CDR2: SQVTM, ANQGSEA. The CDR3 is 13 amino acids. V lost 4 bases to trimming and J lost 0 bases, with 10 bases between them. CDR3 DNA: TGCAGCGTTGCAACGCGGAGCTCCTACGAGCAGTACTTC. Translating it yields CSVATRSSYEQYF.

This clonotype was picked up a small number of times. The chain combines TRBV5-5 with TRBJ1-1; D is undetermined. V lost 5 bases to trimming and J lost 8 bases, with 13 bases between them. The V gene's germline CDR1 is SGHKS and CDR2 YYEKEE (reference sequence). The CDR3 length is 12 residues. This chain's CDR3 is CASRFLSGEAFF. The CDR3, as DNA: TGTGCCAGCAGGTTCCTGAGTGGGGAAGCTTTCTTT.

This clonotype was seen a handful of times. V and J are TRBV6-5 and TRBJ2-7; D is perhaps TRBD1 (6 bases). This CDR3 is built from 11 residues. CDR1 and CDR2 (germline): MNHEY, SVGAGI. V lost 7 bases, J lost 5 bases, and 9 bases lay in between. This CDR3 is CASNTGNEQYF. CDR3 nucleotide sequence: TGTGCCAGCAATACAGGGAACGAGCAGTACTTC.

This sequence joins TRBV6-1 and TRBJ2-1; 7 bases are shared with TRBD2. CDR1 is MNHNS, CDR2 SASEGT, per germline. The CDR3 consists of 15 residues. V lost 3 bases, J lost 7 bases, and 9 bases stayed unmatched. CDR3 sequence reads: CASSEIWAGDNEQFF. CDR3 nucleotides: TGTGCCAGCAGTGAGATATGGGCGGGGGATAATGAGCAGTTCTTC.

This clonotype has just a few counts. The chain uses TRBV2 and TRBJ2-3; 7 nucleotides line up with TRBD1. The CDR3 contains 13 residues. Germline lookup yields CDR1 SNHLY and CDR2 FYNNEI. V trimming: 10 bases; J trimming: 6 bases; junction bases outside the gene matches: 10. The CDR3, as DNA: TGTGCCACCGACAGGGATGGTTCGGATACGCAGTATTTT. Amino acid sequence: CATDRDGSDTQYF.

In its sample, this clonotype was seen many times. Written as DNA, the CDR3 is TGTGCCACCAGTGATCCGACTAGCCCTGAGCAGTTCTTC. This translates into CATSDPTSPEQFF. J is TRBJ2-1 and V is TRBV24-1, with 7 bases fitting TRBD2. With V trimmed by 3 bases and J by 9 bases, 4 bases remained unmatched. The CDR3 is 13 residues long. Germline V gene lookup returns CDR1 KGHDR and CDR2 SFDVKD.

The CDR3 loop is CAWKLSGKTQYF. CDR3 sequence (DNA): TGTGCCTGGAAACTTAGCGGGAAGACCCAGTACTTC. The chain carries TRBV30 and TRBJ2-5; 8 bases are shared with TRBD2. The CDR3 contains 12 residues. The germline CDR1 and CDR2 sequences are GTSNPN and SVGIG (reference sequence). V was clipped by 4 bases and J by 6 bases; unmatched bases: 4.

Points on this clonotype: A much bigger clone sits one base away, suggesting this may be a read error. This rearrangement joins TRBV5-1 to TRBJ2-7; D ambiguous. CDR3 size: 13 residues. Germline V CDR1 and CDR2: SGHRS, YFSETQ. CDR3 in amino acids: CASSTGTNYEQSF. The CDR3 DNA reads as TGCGCCAGCAGCACCGGCACTAACTACGAGCAGTCCTTC.

The genes are TRBV19 and TRBJ1-4; unclear D gene. V lost 7 bases and J 5 bases, leaving 11 bases between the germline ends. This CDR3 comprises 13 residues. The germline gives CDR1 LNHDA, CDR2 SQIVND (reference sequence). Here the CDR3 reads CASKAGPNEKLFF. DNA for the CDR3: TGTGCCAGTAAGGCAGGCCCCAATGAAAAACTGTTTTTT.

Comments on this clonotype: This may come from a read error, since a much larger clone is one base off. V gene TRBV4-2 combines with J gene TRBJ2-5; TRBD2 matches 7 bases. Germline CDR1 and CDR2: LGHNA and YNFKEQ. This CDR3 is built from 14 residues. CDR3 sequence (DNA): TGTGCCAGCAGCCGTGGTAGCGGGCAAGAGACCCTGTACTTC. It is translated as CASSRGSGQETLYF.

In the case of this clonotype: Since a much larger clone is just one base distant, this may be a read error. This sequence joins TRBV7-6 and TRBJ2-6; 7 nucleotides align to TRBD1. The germline V gene encodes CDR1 SGHVS and CDR2 FNYEAQ. There are 16 residues in the CDR3. Trimming at V came to 7 bases and at J to 0 bases, leaving 6 bases not matched to a gene. This CDR3 reads CASIGDSISGANVLTF. The CDR3 nucleotides read TGTGCCAGCATAGGGGACAGCATCTCTGGGGCCAACGTCCTGACTTTC.

This clonotype turned up a few times. J is TRBJ2-1 and V is TRBV5-1; 7 positions match TRBD1. The J segment lost 5 bases and the V segment lost 4 bases, leaving 3 bases of the junction unmatched. Per germline, CDR1 SGHRS and CDR2 YFSETQ. This CDR3 has 13 residues. The CDR3 DNA reads TGCGCCAGCAGCCTAGGGACAGACAATGAGCAGTTCTTC. Amino acid sequence: CASSLGTDNEQFF.

This clonotype was counted a few times. J is TRBJ1-2 and V is TRBV29-1; D is perhaps TRBD1 (5 bases). Germline CDR1 and CDR2: SQVTM and ANQGSEA. Trimming took 4 bases from V and 2 from J, leaving 8 bases between them. This CDR3 is 12 amino acids long. CDR3 in DNA: TGCAGCGTTGTTGGACAAAACTATGGCTACACCTTC. Translation: CSVVGQNYGYTF.

The table lists this clonotype with many counts. V and J are TRBV28 and TRBJ2-3; a possible D gene is TRBD2 (6 bases). The CDR3 covers 12 residues. Germline assignment: CDR1 MDHEN and CDR2 SYDVKM. The V end was cut by 1 base, the J end by 9 bases, with 8 bases between. The CDR3 coding sequence is TGTGCCAGCAGTTTATCGGGAGCGACGCAGTATTTT. Its protein product is CASSLSGATQYF. Full variable domain (missing parts from reference TRBV28 and TRBJ2-3): DVKVTQSSRYLVKRTGEKVFLECVQDMDHENMFWYRQDPGLGLRLIYFSYDVKMKEKGDIPEGYSVSREKKERFSLILESASTNQTSMYLCASSLSGATQYFGPGTRLTVL.

This clonotype was observed many times. The chain uses TRBV12-3 or TRBV12-4 and TRBJ2-5, with D possibly TRBD1 on 6 matching bases. The CDR3 is made up of 13 amino acids. The V end lost 6 bases, the J end lost 2 bases, and 10 bases lay between the germline ends. DNA for the CDR3: TGTGCCAGCAGGGACAGTTCTCAAGAGACCCAGTACTTC. It encodes CASRDSSQETQYF.

This clonotype has at least ten counts. This rearrangement joins TRBV27 to TRBJ2-1; D perhaps matches TRBD2 (6 bases). Trimming shortened V by 3 bases and J by 5 bases, and 11 bases separated the two germline ends. This CDR3 is built from 14 residues. Germline V CDR1 and CDR2: MNHEY, SMNVEV (reference sequence). DNA for the CDR3: TGTGCCAGCAGTTTCGGGGGAGCCGACAATGAGCAGTTCTTC. Amino acids: CASSFGGADNEQFF.

This clonotype was found many times. The chain uses TRBV29-1 and TRBJ2-1; TRBD1 matches 9 bases. The V gene's germline CDR1 is SQVTM and CDR2 ANQGSEA. CDR3 size: 11 residues. Germline trimming cut 6 bases from V and 9 bases from J; bases unmatched to any gene: 3. DNA for the CDR3: TGCAGCGTGGGGGACAGGGCTGAGCAGTTCTTC. Amino acid sequence: CSVGDRAEQFF.

The chain links TRBV28 to TRBJ1-2; possible D gene TRBD1, 5 bases. The V end was cut by 2 bases, the J end by 7 bases, with 20 bases between. Germline CDR1 is MDHEN and CDR2 is SYDVKM. The CDR3 is 16 residues long. The CDR3 region has the DNA TGTGCCAGCAGTTTACTGAGGGAGGGGCCGAGGGGTGGCTACACCTTC. Its protein is CASSLLREGPRGGYTF.

This chain links TRBV14 with TRBJ1-3, with D unresolved. This CDR3 has 16 amino acids. Looked up from germline, CDR1 is SGHDN and CDR2 is FVKESK. Trimming cost V 4 bases and J 0 bases, with 13 bases left between them. CDR3 region: CASSRPGSISGNTIYF. CDR3 DNA: TGTGCCAGCAGCCGACCGGGATCAATCTCTGGAAACACCATATATTTT. The entire variable domain, with the rest obtained from reference TRBV14 and TRBJ1-3, is as follows: EAGVTQFPSHSVIEKGQTVTLRCDPISGHDNLYWYRRVMGKEIKFLLHFVKESKQDESGMPNNRFLAERTGGTYSTLKVQPAELEDSGVYFCASSRPGSISGNTIYFGEGSWLTVV.

This clonotype was seen a few times. This chain joins TRBV12-3 or TRBV12-4 and TRBJ2-1, with unresolved D. This CDR3 contains 15 residues. V was pared by 5 bases and J by 9 bases, with 20 bases between. CDR3 region: CASSETLRVTGEQFF. CDR3 DNA sequence: TGTGCCAGCAGTGAGACTCTCCGTGTTACGGGTGAGCAGTTCTTC.

This clonotype was seen many times. The chain is built from TRBV6-5 and TRBJ2-7, with D perhaps TRBD1 (5 bases). Trimming took off 0 bases at V and 3 bases at J, with 6 bases between the two ends. The length of the CDR3 is 13 residues. CDR1 and CDR2 from the germline V gene are MNHEY and SVGAGI. The CDR3 spells CASSYSDSYEQYF. The CDR3 coding sequence is TGTGCCAGCAGTTACTCCGACAGCTACGAGCAGTACTTC.

This clonotype has only a few counts. The CDR3 region has the DNA TGTGCCAGCAGCATAGAGTCCGGGACAGGGGTGAAGATTATGAACACCGGGGAGCTGTTTTTT. This encodes CASSIESGTGVKIMNTGELFF. The chain carries TRBV21-1 and TRBJ2-2; TRBD1, as called in the table, went unchecked against the DNA. TRBV21-1 is described as a pseudogene. The CDR3 totals 21 residues.

This clonotype was observed many times. This chain connects TRBV6-5 to TRBJ2-5; TRBD2 is a possible D gene (6 bases). Trimming took 4 bases from V and 5 from J, leaving 8 bases between them. Germline-derived CDR1 and CDR2 are MNHEY and SVGAGI. CDR3 length: 12 amino acids. Written as DNA, the CDR3 is TGTGCCAGCAGTTCGAGCGGGGAGACCCAGTACTTC. It codes for CASSSSGETQYF.

This clonotype turned up a few times. J is TRBJ2-2 and V is TRBV24-1, with 7 bases aligning to TRBD1. The V segment lost 5 bases and the J segment 3 bases; nucleotides outside the gene matches: 2. The CDR3 contains 14 residues. Germline V gives CDR1 KGHDR, CDR2 SFDVKD. This CDR3 is CATSGQGDTGELFF. CDR3 DNA sequence: TGTGCCACCAGTGGCCAGGGGGACACCGGGGAGCTGTTTTTT.

This clonotype came up once. The rearrangement links TRBV13 to TRBJ2-2, with D hard to call. The CDR3 is 14 residues long. CDR1 and CDR2 from the germline V gene are PRHDT and FYEKMQ (reference sequence). V was pared by 0 bases and J by 7 bases, with 9 bases between. In nucleotides, the CDR3 is TGTGCCAGCAGCTTAGGACCCGGCGGCGGGGAGCTGTTTTTT. Translation gives CASSLGPGGGELFF.

The CDR3 loop reads CSVSGRPRLAGTHEQYF. CDR3 bases: TGCAGCGTATCGGGCAGACCTCGACTAGCGGGCACCCACGAGCAGTACTTC. The chain couples TRBV29-1 to TRBJ2-7; 10 bases fit TRBD2. There are 17 residues in the CDR3. Germline lookup yields CDR1 SQVTM and CDR2 ANQGSEA. J gave up 5 bases and V 6 bases, and 19 bases lay outside the gene matches.